This TCR beta chain was documented in a study of CD8 T cells in ankylosing spondylitis (dated by TCRdb to 2016 to 2017). For the wider study: T cell receptor beta repertoires were profiled in healthy donors and ankylosing spondylitis patients so that disease-linked TCR variants could be found. In total, the full study cohort was made up of some 100 healthy donors and about two dozen ankylosing spondylitis patients. Peripheral blood samples were taken, and synovial fluid was additionally collected from ankylosing spondylitis patients. Broader findings and caveats from the paper: Some of the motif variants had been reported before in the synovial fluid and blood of reactive arthritis patients, a finding that suggests common disease-initiation mechanisms. Blood from ankylosing spondylitis patients appeared to be characterized by a TCR beta motif made up of under ten highly homologous amino acid variants. The disease-linked clones were reported to be significantly enriched in matched synovial fluid samples from ankylosing spondylitis patients. The disease-linked clones had a CD8+ phenotype and were found at relatively low frequencies in peripheral blood.

This clonotype was found a few times. Its antigen is unknown. No much larger clone exists at a distance of one base, and base qualities are not known. Including the terminal cysteine and phenylalanine, the CDR3 comprises 15 residues. The retained sequence is limited to the CDR3, 45 bases, with the frame set at the first base. Taken from the germline V gene, the CDR1 and CDR2 loops are LGHNA and YSLEER. Unmatched junction bases come to 5, with V trimmed by 3 bases and J by 2 bases. Sequenced using an Illumina HiSeq 2500. Quantitative 5'-RACE with molecular barcodes was the method used to prepare the TCR beta libraries. From the authors' description of their analysis: A new computational method based on a probabilistic model of VDJ rearrangement was used to identify disease-linked TCR variants. TCRdb's own reprocessing of the public reads used fastp at Q25 and MiXCR and kept productive beta chains. Each CDR3 protein gets just one entry, which takes the most common genes and DNA from the rows behind it. The V and J calls shown here were made by TCRdb, not taken from the authors' results. This sample holds over 600,000 distinct CDR3 sequences; around a fifth were observed only once. The ten largest clones take up around 20% of the sample.

The sequenced sample was blood, either unsorted or a sorted T cell fraction (not recorded which). This receptor was identified in a male donor with ankylosing spondylitis. This chain is built from TRBV4-3 and TRBJ2-7; the junction holds 9 bases that match TRBD1. The CDR3 region: CASSHTDRGTYEQYF. The nucleotide sequence is given as TGCGCCAGCAGCCACACGGACAGGGGTACCTACGAGCAGTACTTC.